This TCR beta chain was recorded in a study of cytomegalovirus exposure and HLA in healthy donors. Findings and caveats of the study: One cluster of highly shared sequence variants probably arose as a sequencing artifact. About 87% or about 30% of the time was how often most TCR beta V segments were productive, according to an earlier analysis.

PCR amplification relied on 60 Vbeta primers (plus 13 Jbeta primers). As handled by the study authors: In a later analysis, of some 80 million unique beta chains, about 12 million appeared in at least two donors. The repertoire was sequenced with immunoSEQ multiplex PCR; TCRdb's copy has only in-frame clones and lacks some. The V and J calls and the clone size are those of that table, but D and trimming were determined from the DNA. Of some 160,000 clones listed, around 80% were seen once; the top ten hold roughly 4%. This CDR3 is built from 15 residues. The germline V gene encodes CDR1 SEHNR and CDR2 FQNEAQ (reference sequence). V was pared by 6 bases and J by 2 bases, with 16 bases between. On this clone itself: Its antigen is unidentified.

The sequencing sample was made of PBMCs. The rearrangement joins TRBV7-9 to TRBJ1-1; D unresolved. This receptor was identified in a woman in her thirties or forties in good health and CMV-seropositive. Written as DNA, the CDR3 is TGTGCCAGCAGACCAAAACAGAAGATAAACACTGAAGCTTTCTTT. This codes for CASRPKQKINTEAFF.